This TCR beta chain was sequenced for a study of T cell responses to AZD1222 COVID-19 vaccine. Profiled with immunoSEQ multiplex PCR; TCRdb holds only in-frame clones, not every one. The sample lists tens of thousands of clones, about 93% seen once, with approximately 6.3% in the top ten. This CDR3 is 15 amino acids long. Germline V gene data show CDR1 as SGHTS and CDR2 as YDEGEE. V shed 2 bases and J shed 6 bases, with 15 bases lying between them. Notes on this clone: The antigen is unknown.

General study results and limits: The sample set comprised mostly white British donors with more females, and clonal diversity was possibly underestimated. It was only after the peak T cell response that any repertoires were sampled. Of the AZD1222 recipients, only 5 or 6 were seropositive at baseline. Vaccine-associated CD4 TCRs ranged over spike, dominating at 160-218 and 743-854.

This chain links TRBV5-8 with TRBJ1-5; possibly TRBD1 for D (5 bases). The receptor comes from an adult who received the MenACWY meningococcal vaccine as a control. The sequences come from peripheral blood, collected 28 days after the second dose of the MenACWY control vaccine. In DNA form, the CDR3 reads TGTGCCAGCAGCTTAACCCAGGCAGGGCCTCAGCCCCAGCATTTT. Residues: CASSLTQAGPQPQHF.